Listed here are 15 T cell receptor beta chains from one sample, sequenced in a study of response to subunit inactivated influenza vaccine. TCRdb recomputed calls from the RT-PCR reads with MiXCR, one row per CDR3 protein. This sample has under 200,000 distinct CDR3 sequences, with approximately 11% found just once. This material consisted of non-naive T cells sorted from PBMCs, taken more than 35 days after vaccination. The source is a middle-aged man who received an inactivated influenza vaccine.

The chain recombines TRBV3-1 with TRBJ1-5; D gene ambiguous. The CDR3 spans 14 residues. Trimming stripped 4 bases from V and 3 bases from J, with 10 bases between. Germline CDR1 and CDR2: LGHDT and YNNKEL (reference sequence). CDR3 residues: CASSLRDINQPQHF. The CDR3 bases are TGTGCCAGCAGCCTGCGGGATATCAATCAGCCCCAGCATTTT.

The rearrangement uses TRBV5-1 and TRBJ2-7; 10 bases are a match to TRBD1. V was clipped by 4 bases and J by 2 bases; unmatched bases: 3. Germline CDR1 SGHRS, CDR2 YFSETQ. The CDR3 has 14 amino acids. DNA for the CDR3: TGCGCCAGCAGCAGGACAGGGGGGGCCTACGAGCAGTACTTC. Translated, it gives CASSRTGGAYEQYF.

The chain combines TRBV7-2 with TRBJ2-2; 11 bases are shared with TRBD1. CDR3 size: 15 residues. Germline V CDR1 and CDR2: SGHTA, FQGNSA. The V segment lost 5 bases and the J segment 8 bases; nucleotides outside the gene matches: 7. CDR3 protein: CASSPGTGGSGELFF. CDR3 bases: TGTGCCAGCAGCCCCGGGACAGGGGGATCTGGGGAGCTGTTTTTT.

This clonotype was picked up many times. The chain uses TRBV7-2 and TRBJ2-1; D might be TRBD2 (6 bases). V lost 5 bases and J lost 7, with 18 bases in between. Germline V gene lookup returns CDR1 SGHTA and CDR2 FQGNSA. CDR3 length equals 15 residues. The CDR3 coding sequence is TGTGCCAGCAGCACGGGACTCCCAGGCGGGAATGAGCAGTTCTTC. This sequence encodes CASSTGLPGGNEQFF.

The sample holds many counts of this clonotype. This chain connects TRBV28 to TRBJ2-1; D is undetermined. With 6 bases removed from V and 4 bases from J, the gap between germline ends came to 10 bases. The CDR3 length is 13 residues. Germline V gene lookup returns CDR1 MDHEN and CDR2 SYDVKM. The CDR3 protein is CASSSDGYNEQFF. The CDR3 DNA is TGTGCCAGCAGCTCGGACGGTTACAATGAGCAGTTCTTC.

The chain carries TRBV28 and TRBJ2-7, with D perhaps given as TRBD1 or TRBD2 (5 bases each). The CDR3 is 14 residues long. Germline V lookup: CDR1 MDHEN, CDR2 SYDVKM. V gave up 6 bases and J gave up 5 bases, with 17 bases separating them. The CDR3 here is CASRIDRGINEQYF. In nucleotides, the CDR3 is TGTGCCAGCAGGATAGACAGAGGGATCAACGAGCAGTACTTC. The full variable domain, completed using reference TRBV28 and TRBJ2-7, is DVKVTQSSRYLVKRTGEKVFLECVQDMDHENMFWYRQDPGLGLRLIYFSYDVKMKEKGDIPEGYSVSREKKERFSLILESASTNQTSMYLCASRIDRGINEQYFGPGTRLTVT.

This clonotype was observed many times. V usage is TRBV3-1 and J usage is TRBJ2-7; 8 bases fit TRBD1. The germline gives CDR1 LGHDT, CDR2 YNNKEL (reference sequence). The CDR3 consists of 15 residues. V shed 4 bases and J 4 bases; nucleotides not matched to a gene: 9. CDR3 DNA: TGTGCCAGCAGCCGCTCCTATGGACAGGGTTACGAGCAGTACTTC. Translating gives CASSRSYGQGYEQYF.

This clonotype was seen at least ten times. The chain employs TRBV4-2 and TRBJ2-7; unclear D gene. V lost 0 bases, J lost 2 bases, and 14 bases lay in between. Germline V lookup: CDR1 LGHNA, CDR2 YNFKEQ. The CDR3 runs 16 residues. The CDR3 here is CASSQDRTLNAYEQYF. The CDR3, as DNA: TGTGCCAGCAGCCAAGACCGGACCCTTAACGCCTACGAGCAGTACTTC.

V is TRBV7-9 and J is TRBJ2-5; TRBD2 matches 7 bases. This CDR3 has 14 amino acids. With 1 base clipped from V and 4 bases from J, the junction kept 3 bases outside the gene matches. CDR1 is SEHNR and CDR2 is FQNEAQ in the germline V gene (reference sequence). The CDR3 DNA is TGTGCCAGCAGCTTAGGCGGGAGCCGAGAGACCCAGTACTTC. Encoded protein: CASSLGGSRETQYF.

This clonotype was observed a few times. The gene calls are TRBV20-1 and TRBJ1-6; 7 positions match TRBD1. The J segment lost 17 bases and the V segment lost 3 bases, leaving 10 bases of the junction unmatched. Germline V lookup: CDR1 DFQATT, CDR2 SNEGSKA (reference sequence). The CDR3 totals 12 residues. CDR3 bases: TGCAGTGCTAGCAGGGGTACAGGGGATTTCCACTTT. Translation: CSASRGTGDFHF.

This clonotype appeared a few times. The chain carries TRBV20-1 and TRBJ1-5; possible D gene TRBD1, 5 bases. Per the germline V gene, CDR1 is DFQATT and CDR2 is SNEGSKA (reference sequence). V was pared by 4 bases and J by 4 bases, with 14 bases between. This CDR3 spans 14 amino acids. The CDR3 DNA is TGCAGTGCTACCATGGGGCCGCCGAATCAGCCCCAGCATTTT. It specifies CSATMGPPNQPQHF.

In its sample, this clonotype was seen a few times. The V and J genes are TRBV7-2 and TRBJ1-1; TRBD1 might be the D (6 bases). The V gene lost 2 bases and the J gene lost 1 base, with 8 bases spanning the gap. The CDR3 is made up of 14 amino acids. Germline lookup yields CDR1 SGHTA and CDR2 FQGNSA. In DNA form, the CDR3 reads TGTGCCAGCAGCTTAATGGACAGGAACACTGAAGCTTTCTTT. Translated, it gives CASSLMDRNTEAFF.

This clonotype was counted at least ten times. The chain recombines TRBV29-1 with TRBJ2-3; no firm D call. The V gene's germline CDR1 is SQVTM and CDR2 ANQGSEA. This CDR3 is built from 12 residues. V shed 2 bases and J shed 7 bases, with 10 bases lying between them. CDR3 DNA: TGCAGCGTTGAATCTCTTCGGTATACGCAGTATTTT. Its translation: CSVESLRYTQYF.

The J gene is TRBJ2-7, the V gene TRBV7-2, with TRBD2 matching over 13 bases. The CDR3 has 15 amino acids. V lost 5 bases to trimming and J lost 4 bases; unmatched junction nucleotides: 5. Germline loops: CDR1 SGHTA, CDR2 FQGNSA. The CDR3 coding sequence is TGTGCCAGCAGCCGGACTAGCGGGAGTCAGTACGAGCAGTACTTC. It yields the protein CASSRTSGSQYEQYF.

This clonotype has ten or more counts. The chain combines TRBV5-1 with TRBJ1-1; no clear D gene. The CDR3 length is 14 residues. Trimming took 6 bases from V and 1 from J, leaving 13 bases between them. Germline CDR1 is SGHRS and CDR2 is YFSETQ. CDR3 bases: TGCGCCAGCACCTTTCATGGAAGGAACACTGAAGCTTTCTTT. It is translated as CASTFHGRNTEAFF.